This TCR beta chain emerged from a study of blood T cells in healthy people across ages. CDR3 length: 12 amino acids. CDR1 and CDR2 (germline): LGHNA, YNFKEQ. A J-beta primer mix and a sample-barcoded 5' primer were used in a second PCR of about 7 to 12 cycles. Using its own MiXCR run on the 5' RACE reads, TCRdb lists one record per CDR3 protein. The sample lists about 800,000 distinct CDR3 sequences; roughly 60% were seen once. Study-wide results and caveats: Considered underestimates were the diversity estimates obtained from one million T cells. Higher diversity and more naive CD4+ cells were features of long-lived donors, compared to aged donors.

Concerning this clonotype: Its antigen is unknown.

This receptor was identified in a young man in good health. The rearrangement joins TRBV4-2 to TRBJ2-5; D is unresolved. Judging by the DNA end, TRBJ2-7 fits better; the J call may be wrong. Input material: blood. CDR3 amino acids: CASSQVRNEQYF. The CDR3 nucleotides are TGTGCCAGCAGCCAAGTAAGGAACGAGCAGTACTTC.